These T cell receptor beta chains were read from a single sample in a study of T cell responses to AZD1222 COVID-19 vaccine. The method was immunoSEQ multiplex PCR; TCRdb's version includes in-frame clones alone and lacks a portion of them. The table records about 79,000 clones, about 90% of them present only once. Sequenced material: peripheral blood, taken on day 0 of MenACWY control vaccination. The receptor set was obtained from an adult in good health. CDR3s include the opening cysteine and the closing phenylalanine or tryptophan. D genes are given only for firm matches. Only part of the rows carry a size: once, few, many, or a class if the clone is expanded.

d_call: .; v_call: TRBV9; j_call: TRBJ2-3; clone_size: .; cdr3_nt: TGTGCCAGCAGCGCCCGATGGACAAGCACAGATACGCAGTATTTT; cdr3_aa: CASSARWTSTDTQYF
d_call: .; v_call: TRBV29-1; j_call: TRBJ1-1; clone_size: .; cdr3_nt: TGCAGCGTTAAGATGGGGTCAATCGACACTGAAGCTTTCTTT; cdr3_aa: CSVKMGSIDTEAFF
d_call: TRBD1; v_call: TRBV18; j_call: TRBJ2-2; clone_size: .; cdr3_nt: TGTGCCAGCTGGGACAGGGTCGGCGGGGAGCTGTTTTTT; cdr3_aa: CASWDRVGGELFF
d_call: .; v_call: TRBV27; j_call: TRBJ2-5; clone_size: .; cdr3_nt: TGTGCCACCAAGAGTACGGTACAAGAGACCCAGTACTTC; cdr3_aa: CATKSTVQETQYF
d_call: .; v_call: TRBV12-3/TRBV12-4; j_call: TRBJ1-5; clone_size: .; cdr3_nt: TGTGCCAGCAGTTTCAGGGGTAGTCAGCCCCAGCATTTT; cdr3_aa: CASSFRGSQPQHF
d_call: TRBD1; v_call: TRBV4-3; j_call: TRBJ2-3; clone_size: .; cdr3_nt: TGCGCCAGCAGCCAAGGACTTGGACAGGCCACAGATACGCAGTATTTT; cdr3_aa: CASSQGLGQATDTQYF
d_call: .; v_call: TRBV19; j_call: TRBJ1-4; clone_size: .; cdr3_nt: TGTGCCAGTAGTATAGATGGAGGGGCTGAAAAACTGTTTTTT; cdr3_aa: CASSIDGGAEKLFF
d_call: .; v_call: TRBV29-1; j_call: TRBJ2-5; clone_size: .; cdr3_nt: TGCAGCGTTGGGGTACAGGGAGCGACCCAGTACTTC; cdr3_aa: CSVGVQGATQYF
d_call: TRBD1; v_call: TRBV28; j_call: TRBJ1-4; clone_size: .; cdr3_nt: TGTGCCAGCAGTTTACCTCTTACAGGGGGCCGAGCGACTAATGAAAAACTGTTTTTT; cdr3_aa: CASSLPLTGGRATNEKLFF
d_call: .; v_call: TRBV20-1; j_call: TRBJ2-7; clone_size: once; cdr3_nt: TGCAGTGCTAGTCAGTGGGCGGGGGAGCAGTACTTC; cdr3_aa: CSASQWAGEQYF
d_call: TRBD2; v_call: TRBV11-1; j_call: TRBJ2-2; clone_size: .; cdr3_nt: TGTGCCAGCAGCCGGAGCGGGAGAGACACCGGGGAGCTGTTTTTT; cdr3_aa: CASSRSGRDTGELFF
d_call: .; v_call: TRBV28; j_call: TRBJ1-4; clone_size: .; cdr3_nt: TGTGCCAGCAGTTCCGGGACGCAAAGAGAAAAACTGTTTTTT; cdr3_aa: CASSSGTQREKLFF
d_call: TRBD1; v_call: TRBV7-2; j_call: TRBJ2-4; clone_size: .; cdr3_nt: TGTGCCACCACAACAGGGGGCGCTGCCAAAAACATTCAGTACTTC; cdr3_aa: CATTTGGAAKNIQYF
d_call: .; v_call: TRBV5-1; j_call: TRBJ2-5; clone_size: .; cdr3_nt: TGCGCCAGCAGTTTGGACAGTCAAGAGACCCAGTACTTC; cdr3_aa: CASSLDSQETQYF